Each of the 21 T cell receptor beta chains below was sequenced from the same sample in a study of beta chain features in type 1 diabetes. The whole isolated RNA underwent reverse transcription, so sequencing captured expressed TCRB transcripts. This table comes from immunoSEQ multiplex PCR, and its TCRdb copy is limited to in-frame clones, with some not included. The sample contains 620,000 or so clones, around a sixth of which appear only once. The specimen sequenced was naive CD4+ T cells from blood. All receptors come from a man aged 18 to 29 in good health.

CDR3: CASTGGHEQYF. The CDR3 DNA reads TGTGCCAGCACTGGGGGCCACGAGCAGTACTTC. The V call is TRBV6-6, the J call TRBJ2-7, with D perhaps TRBD1 (6 bases). The V and J ends lost 7 bases and 5 bases respectively, with 9 bases between them. The V gene's germline CDR1 is MNHNY and CDR2 SVGAGI (reference sequence). The CDR3 spans 11 residues.

This clone was picked up a small number of times. The rearrangement uses TRBV7-2 and TRBJ2-1; 8 nucleotides match TRBD2. This CDR3 has 17 amino acids. Germline V gives CDR1 SGHTA, CDR2 FQGNSA. V shed 2 bases and J 5 bases; nucleotides not matched to a gene: 11. This CDR3 reads CASSLKGRAGGNNEQFF. Here the CDR3 DNA reads TGTGCCAGCAGCTTAAAAGGGCGCGCGGGAGGAAACAATGAGCAGTTCTTC.

This clone was detected a few times. V gene TRBV9 combines with J gene TRBJ2-7; TRBD1 matches at 8 bases. Trimming at V came to 4 bases and at J to 4 bases, leaving 10 bases not matched to a gene. This CDR3 has 15 amino acids. The V gene's germline CDR1 is SGDLS and CDR2 YYNGEE. CDR3 region: CASSPQADRAYEQYF. CDR3 bases: TGTGCCAGCAGCCCTCAGGCGGACAGGGCGTACGAGCAGTACTTC.

The chain recombines TRBV5-1 with TRBJ2-3, with no clear D. V was clipped by 0 bases and J by 0 bases, with 8 bases between them. Germline V gives CDR1 SGHRS, CDR2 YFSETQ. CDR3 size: 15 residues. The DNA of the CDR3 is TGCGCCAGCAGCTTGGGACGGATTAGCACAGATACGCAGTATTTT. Translated: CASSLGRISTDTQYF.

The rearrangement links TRBV4-2 to TRBJ1-2, with D possibly matching TRBD1 (6 bases). This CDR3 contains 15 residues. Trimming shortened V by 0 bases and J by 7 bases, and 15 bases separated the two germline ends. The V gene's germline CDR1 is LGHNA and CDR2 YNFKEQ. The CDR3 protein is CASSQEVPGEGGYTF. DNA of the CDR3: TGTGCCAGCAGCCAAGAGGTCCCAGGGGAGGGTGGCTACACCTTC.

This clone was picked up a small number of times. The chain is built from TRBV10-3 and TRBJ2-2, with TRBD2 identical over 7 bases. Germline trimming cut 4 bases from V and 7 bases from J; bases unmatched to any gene: 9. This CDR3 region has 15 residues. The germline gives CDR1 ENHRY, CDR2 SYGVKD. The CDR3 protein is CAISATRDYGGELFF. The CDR3 bases are TGTGCCATCAGTGCTACCCGGGACTATGGCGGGGAGCTGTTTTTT.

This clone has more than one count but fewer than ten. V gene TRBV6-1 combines with J gene TRBJ1-4; D gene ambiguous. Germline V CDR1 and CDR2: MNHNS, SASEGT. This CDR3 has 14 amino acids. V lost 1 base and J 0 bases, leaving 3 bases between the germline ends. CDR3 coding DNA: TGTGCCAGCAGTGAAGGAGCAACTAATGAAAAACTGTTTTTT. It yields the protein CASSEGATNEKLFF.

This clone turned up a few times. The chain couples TRBV4-3 to TRBJ1-2, with unresolved D. V lost 1 base and J lost 4, with 10 bases in between. The CDR3 extends over 14 amino acids. Germline-derived CDR1 and CDR2 are LGHNA and YSLEER. CDR3 nucleotides: TGCGCCAGCAGCCAAGCGACCAGGCCCTATGGCTACACCTTC. As protein: CASSQATRPYGYTF.

The chain combines TRBV6-6 with TRBJ1-2, with D perhaps matching TRBD1 (6 bases). The V end lost 8 bases, the J end lost 0 bases, and 13 bases lay between the germline ends. The germline V gene encodes CDR1 MNHNY and CDR2 SVGAGI (reference sequence). The CDR3 runs to 14 residues. The CDR3 is CASDRRAANYGYTF. CDR3 nucleotides: TGTGCCAGCGACAGGAGGGCTGCTAACTATGGCTACACCTTC.

The chain employs TRBV29-1 and TRBJ2-7; D gene ambiguous. Germline values: CDR1 SQVTM, CDR2 ANQGSEA. This CDR3 has 13 amino acids. V lost 6 bases to trimming and J lost 0 bases, with 12 bases between them. The CDR3 loop is CSVRGRISYEQYF. Here the CDR3 DNA reads TGCAGCGTCCGCGGACGGATCTCCTACGAGCAGTACTTC.

This clone was seen a few times. J is TRBJ2-4 and V is TRBV7-9; 8 bases map to TRBD1. Germline V gene lookup returns CDR1 SEHNR and CDR2 FQNEAQ (reference sequence). This CDR3 is built from 15 residues. With V trimmed by 5 bases and J by 3 bases, 6 bases remained unmatched. DNA of the CDR3: TGTGCCAGCAGCATGTTGACAGGGGACAAAAACATTCAGTACTTC. This sequence encodes CASSMLTGDKNIQYF. The whole variable domain, remainder taken from reference TRBV7-9 and TRBJ2-4, is DTGVSQNPRHKITKRGQNVTFRCDPISEHNRLYWYRQTLGQGPEFLTYFQNEAQLEKSRLLSDRFSAERPKGSFSTLEIQRTEQGDSAMYLCASSMLTGDKNIQYFGAGTRLSVL.

CDR3 protein: CASSMGAASGANVLTF. CDR3 in DNA: TGTGCCAGTAGTATGGGTGCGGCCTCTGGGGCCAACGTCCTGACTTTC. The chain recombines TRBV19 with TRBJ2-6; D gene uncertain. This CDR3 has 16 residues. V dropped 3 bases and J dropped 0 bases, with 9 bases sitting between them. Germline V gives CDR1 LNHDA, CDR2 SQIVND (reference sequence).

The chain employs TRBV30 and TRBJ1-6; D gene unclear. The CDR3 consists of 13 residues. V was clipped by 0 bases and J by 13 bases, with 13 bases between them. Germline V gene sequence: CDR1 GTSNPN, CDR2 SVGIG (reference sequence). CDR3 region: CAWSVNVYMPLHF. The CDR3 nucleotides are TGTGCCTGGAGTGTAAACGTCTATATGCCCCTCCACTTT.

The table lists this clone with a few counts. The chain links TRBV30 to TRBJ1-1; D is unresolved. CDR1 GTSNPN and CDR2 SVGIG come from the germline V gene (reference sequence). The CDR3 covers 13 residues. The V gene lost 1 base and the J gene lost 1 base, with 7 bases spanning the gap. The chain's CDR3 is CAWSGPGNTEAFF. In DNA, the CDR3 is TGTGCCTGGAGTGGGCCAGGGAACACTGAAGCTTTCTTT.

This clone showed up just a few times. The genes are TRBV30 and TRBJ2-2; D assignment may be TRBD1 or TRBD2 (5 bases each). V shed 4 bases and J shed 4 bases, with 16 bases lying between them. This CDR3 has 15 amino acids. Germline loops: CDR1 GTSNPN, CDR2 SVGIG (reference sequence). CDR3 in amino acids: CAWTPGTASTGELFF. CDR3 in DNA: TGTGCCTGGACCCCCGGGACGGCCAGCACCGGGGAGCTGTTTTTT.

This clone came up a few times. The genes are TRBV2 and TRBJ1-4; 7 bases fit TRBD1. Germline CDR1 is SNHLY and CDR2 is FYNNEI. Trimming took 6 bases from V and 8 from J; bases not matched to a gene: 9. The CDR3 length is 14 residues. The CDR3 here is CASSVYRGNEKLFF. The CDR3 DNA is TGTGCCAGCAGCGTGTACAGGGGAAACGAAAAACTGTTTTTT.

The chain employs TRBV13 and TRBJ2-7, with 12 nucleotides matching TRBD2. Losses at the gene ends were 3 bases for V and 0 bases for J; bases not matched to a gene: 9. The CDR3 loop spans 18 amino acids. Germline values: CDR1 PRHDT, CDR2 FYEKMQ (reference sequence). CDR3 in amino acids: CASSFWTSGNPISYEQYF. The CDR3 DNA is TGTGCCAGCAGCTTCTGGACTAGCGGGAACCCTATCTCCTACGAGCAGTACTTC.

This clone appeared a few times. The chain employs TRBV10-3 and TRBJ2-1, with TRBD2 matching over 11 bases. Unmatched junction bases numbered 5, after V lost 6 bases and J lost 4 bases. The CDR3 extends over 15 amino acids. Germline V lookup: CDR1 ENHRY, CDR2 SYGVKD. The CDR3 is CAISRLAGNYNEQFF. The CDR3 DNA sequence: TGTGCCATCAGCAGACTAGCGGGAAATTACAATGAGCAGTTCTTC.

The rearrangement uses TRBV5-1 and TRBJ1-5; D unclear. V was cut by 4 bases and J by 3 bases, with 14 bases left in between. The germline V gene has CDR1 SGHRS and CDR2 YFSETQ. This CDR3 has 15 amino acids. This chain's CDR3 is CASSRVGGSNQPQHF. The DNA for the CDR3 is TGCGCCAGCAGCCGTGTGGGAGGGTCCAATCAGCCCCAGCATTTT.

This clone has more than one count but fewer than ten. The chain uses TRBV15 and TRBJ1-1, with TRBD1 as a possible D gene (5 bases). The germline V gene encodes CDR1 LNHNV and CDR2 YYDKDF (reference sequence). The V end was cut by 5 bases, the J end by 0 bases, with 13 bases between. CDR3 length: 15 residues. The DNA for the CDR3 is TGTGCCACCAGCGGACCGGGACTGATGAACACTGAAGCTTTCTTT. Residues: CATSGPGLMNTEAFF.

This clone was found a few times. This chain links TRBV9 with TRBJ1-2, with unresolved D. CDR1 is SGDLS and CDR2 is YYNGEE in the germline V gene. CDR3 length equals 12 residues. The V end lost 3 bases, the J end lost 8 bases, and 11 bases lay between the germline ends. The CDR3 DNA follows: TGTGCCAGCAGCGCCATCTCGGGGGGCTACACCTTC. Its translation: CASSAISGGYTF.